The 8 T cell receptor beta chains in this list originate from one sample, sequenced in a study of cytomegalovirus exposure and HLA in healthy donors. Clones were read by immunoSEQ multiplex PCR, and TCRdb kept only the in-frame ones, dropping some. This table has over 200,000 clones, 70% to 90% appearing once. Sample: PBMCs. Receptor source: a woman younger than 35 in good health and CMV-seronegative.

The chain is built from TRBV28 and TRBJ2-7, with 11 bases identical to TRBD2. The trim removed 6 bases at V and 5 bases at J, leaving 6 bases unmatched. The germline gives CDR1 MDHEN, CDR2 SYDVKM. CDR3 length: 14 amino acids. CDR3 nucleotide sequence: TGTGCCAGCAGGGCTAGCGGGAGGTTTAACGAGCAGTACTTC. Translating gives CASRASGRFNEQYF. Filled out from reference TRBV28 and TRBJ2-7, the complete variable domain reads DVKVTQSSRYLVKRTGEKVFLECVQDMDHENMFWYRQDPGLGLRLIYFSYDVKMKEKGDIPEGYSVSREKKERFSLILESASTNQTSMYLCASRASGRFNEQYFGPGTRLTVT.

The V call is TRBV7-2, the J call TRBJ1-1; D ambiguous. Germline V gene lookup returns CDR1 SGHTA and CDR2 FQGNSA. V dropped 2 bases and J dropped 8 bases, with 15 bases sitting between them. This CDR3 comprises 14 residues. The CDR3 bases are TGTGCCAGCAGCTTATGGTTGGAGCAAGGAGAAGCTTTCTTT. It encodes CASSLWLEQGEAFF.

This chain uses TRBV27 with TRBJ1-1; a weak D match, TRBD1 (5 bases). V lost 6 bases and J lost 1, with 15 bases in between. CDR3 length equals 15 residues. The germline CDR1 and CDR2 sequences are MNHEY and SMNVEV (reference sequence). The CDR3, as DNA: TGTGCCAGCAGCATCTCAGGGTTCCCGAACACTGAAGCTTTCTTT. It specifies CASSISGFPNTEAFF.

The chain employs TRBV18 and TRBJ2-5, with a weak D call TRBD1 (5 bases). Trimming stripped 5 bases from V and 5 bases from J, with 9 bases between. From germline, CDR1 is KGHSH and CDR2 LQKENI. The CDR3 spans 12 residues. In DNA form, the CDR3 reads TGTGCCAGCTCATCAAACAGGGAGACCCAGTACTTC. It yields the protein CASSSNRETQYF. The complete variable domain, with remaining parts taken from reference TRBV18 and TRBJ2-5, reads NAGVMQNPRHLVRRRGQEARLRCSPMKGHSHVYWYRQLPEEGLKFMVYLQKENIIDESGMPKERFSAEFPKEGPSILRIQQVVRGDSAAYFCASSSNRETQYFGPGTRLLVL.

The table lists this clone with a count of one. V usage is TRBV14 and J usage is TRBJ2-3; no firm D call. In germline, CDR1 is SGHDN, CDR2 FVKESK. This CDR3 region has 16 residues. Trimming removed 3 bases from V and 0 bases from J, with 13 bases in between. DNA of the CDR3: TGTGCCAGCAGCCACCCCGTCGCGCCGAGCACAGATACGCAGTATTTT. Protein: CASSHPVAPSTDTQYF.

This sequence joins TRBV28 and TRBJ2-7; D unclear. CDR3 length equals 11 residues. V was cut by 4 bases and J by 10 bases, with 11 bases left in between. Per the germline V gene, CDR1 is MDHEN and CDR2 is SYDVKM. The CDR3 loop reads CASSSRQPQYF. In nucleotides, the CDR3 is TGTGCCAGCAGTTCGAGGCAGCCACAGTACTTC.

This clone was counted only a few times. CDR3 residues: CASREGGSAFF. The CDR3 DNA reads as TGTGCTTCCCGGGAGGGGGGTTCAGCTTTCTTT. V and J are TRBV19 and TRBJ1-1; a weak D match, TRBD1 (6 bases). Germline V gives CDR1 LNHDA, CDR2 SQIVND (reference sequence). The CDR3 length is 11 residues.

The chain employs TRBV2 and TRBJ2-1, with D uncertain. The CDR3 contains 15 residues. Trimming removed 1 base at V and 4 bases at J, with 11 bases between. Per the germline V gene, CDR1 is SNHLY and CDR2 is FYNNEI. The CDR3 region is CASSEDPGDYNEQFF. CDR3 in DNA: TGTGCCAGCAGTGAAGACCCGGGTGATTACAATGAGCAGTTCTTC.